Here is one T cell receptor beta chain with its context. The data stem from a study of blood T cell repertoires in COVID-19. Some clones are missing from TCRdb's copy, which holds only in-frame ones; the method was immunoSEQ multiplex PCR. The sample has roughly 69,000 clones, 70% to 85% seen once. The source is a woman aged 45-65 years with acute or convalescent COVID-19. The sample taken for sequencing was peripheral blood.

CDR3 in amino acids: CASSIDPSGVRQPQHF. CDR3 DNA sequence: TGTGCCAGTAGTATAGATCCCTCAGGGGTCAGGCAGCCCCAGCATTTT. The chain links TRBV19 to TRBJ1-5; a possible D gene is TRBD1 (6 bases). Germline assignment: CDR1 LNHDA and CDR2 SQIVND (reference sequence). Trimming shortened V by 0 bases and J by 7 bases, and 16 bases separated the two germline ends. The CDR3 contains 16 residues.